The source of this TCR beta chain is a study of OX40 agonist ivuxolimab in advanced cancers. Study-wide background: The eligibility criteria allowed prior anti-PD-1, anti-PD-L1 or anti-CTLA-4 therapy, and under 50% had some. Patients achieving partial responses numbered three: one hepatocellular carcinoma case and two cutaneous melanoma cases. Study observations and caveats: CD8+ T cells (on average) carried more expanded clones than CD4+ T cells. The expanded peripheral T cells' antigen specificity was not determined.

Profiled with immunoSEQ multiplex PCR; TCRdb holds only in-frame clones, not every one. Among 65,000 to 90,000 clones listed, more than 80% were seen once. Notes on this clone: Its antigen remains unidentified.

Source: CD4+ or CD8+ T cells sorted from blood, taken in a trial of the OX40 agonist ivuxolimab. This receptor was identified in an adult with an advanced solid tumor such as melanoma, head and neck, liver or kidney cancer.

This chain's CDR3 is CASSPRTLRLAGSPTDTQYF. Written as DNA, the CDR3 is TGCGCCAGCAGCCCCCGAACCCTCCGACTAGCGGGAAGCCCCACAGATACGCAGTATTTT. The V call is TRBV4-1, the J call TRBJ2-3, with TRBD2 matching over 11 bases. The CDR3 contains 20 residues. CDR1 is MGHRA, CDR2 YSYEKL, per germline. The trim removed 4 bases at V and 2 bases at J, leaving 17 bases unmatched.